The clone carrying this TCR beta chain came up many times. Its antigen is not known. Amplification of the TCR beta CDR3 regions used RNA transcripts (as template). HTBI-primed RT-PCR formed the first round, and a multiplex PCR formed the second. MiXCR, run by TCRdb on the multiplex PCR reads, gives a single entry per CDR3 protein. The table records around 400,000 distinct CDR3 sequences, about 17% of them present only once. These data originate in a study of Graves' ophthalmopathy and Graves' hyperthyroidism. General observations from the study: A majority of expanded thyroid clonotypes exceeding 0.001 frequency were likewise present in blood.

The germline gives CDR1 SGHAT, CDR2 FQNNGV. Deletions cut 2 bases from V and 2 bases from J, with 19 bases between. The CDR3 loop spans 18 amino acids. This rearrangement joins TRBV11-2 to TRBJ1-3; D is uncertain. The sequenced sample was peripheral blood. This TCR derives from a woman younger than 30 with Graves' ophthalmopathy. CDR3: CASSLSWSSGGTGNTIYF. For the CDR3, the DNA is TGTGCCAGCAGCTTATCTTGGAGTAGTGGAGGCACTGGAAACACCATATATTTT. The variable domain in full, completed from reference TRBV11-2 and TRBJ1-3, reads EAGVAQSPRYKIIEKRQSVAFWCNPISGHATLYWYQQILGQGPKLLIQFQNNGVVDDSQLPKDRFSAERLKGVDSTLKIQPAKLEDSAVYLCASSLSWSSGGTGNTIYFGEGSWLTVV.